These 2 T cell receptor beta chains originate from one sample sequenced in a study of CD8 T cells in Susac syndrome (dated by TCRdb to the late 2010s). The library was obtained by the immunoSEQ multiplex PCR assay. RNA was extracted with the RNeasy kit and about 0.5 to 1 ug was reverse transcribed using random hexamers. Clones were called with MiXCR by TCRdb after fastp trimmed the public reads at Q25, and only in-frame beta chains were retained. Every distinct CDR3 protein forms one entry, paired with its most common genes and DNA. The sample profile shows approximately 230,000 distinct CDR3 sequences; 90% to 95% of them were found once. The ten largest clones take up 0.065% to 0.08% of the sample. Sequencing was done on a sample of CD4+ T cells from PBMCs. These receptors were obtained from a human donor with multiple sclerosis.

The rearrangement joins TRBV6-1 to TRBJ2-3; D is undetermined. This CDR3 region has 14 residues. In germline, CDR1 is MNHNS, CDR2 SASEGT. V shed 5 bases and J shed 2 bases, with 11 bases lying between them. The DNA of the CDR3 is TGTGCCAGCAGTCCCCGGGCAGCCACAGATACGCAGTATTTT. It specifies CASSPRAATDTQYF.

This chain uses TRBV6-1 with TRBJ1-2; D uncertain. CDR1 MNHNS and CDR2 SASEGT come from the germline V gene. The CDR3 has 12 residues. With 4 bases removed from V and 9 bases from J, the gap between germline ends came to 12 bases. The CDR3: CASSGRPGSYTF. CDR3 bases: TGTGCCAGCAGTGGCCGACCCGGGAGCTACACCTTC.